Following are 28 T cell receptor beta chains from one sample sequenced in a study of T cell responses to AZD1222 COVID-19 vaccine. Clones were read by immunoSEQ multiplex PCR, and TCRdb kept only the in-frame ones, dropping some. The table has 180,000 or so clones, 85% to 90% seen once. The sequences come from peripheral blood, collected on day 0 of AZD1222 vaccination. The receptors come from an adult in good health.

V gene TRBV28 combines with J gene TRBJ2-1; TRBD2 matches at 11 bases. J lost 4 bases, V lost 3 bases, and 17 bases had no gene match. This CDR3 contains 20 residues. CDR1 is MDHEN and CDR2 is SYDVKM in the germline V gene. In DNA form, the CDR3 reads TGTGCCAGCAGTTTGTCCGGGACTAGCGGCTATCAACGAGGGTACAATGAGCAGTTCTTC. It is translated as CASSLSGTSGYQRGYNEQFF.

This clone came up a few times. CDR3 sequence: CASSELRASGETQYF. The DNA for the CDR3 is TGTGCCAGCAGTGAACTCCGTGCTAGCGGGGAGACCCAGTACTTC. The chain joins TRBV6-1 to TRBJ2-5; 8 bases are shared with TRBD2. The CDR3 runs to 15 residues. After removal of 2 bases from V and 5 bases from J, the junction contained 7 bases not matched to a gene. The germline V gene has CDR1 MNHNS and CDR2 SASEGT.

The chain links TRBV28 to TRBJ2-5; possibly TRBD1 for D (5 bases). This CDR3 spans 16 amino acids. V was cut by 5 bases and J by 2 bases, with 18 bases left in between. Germline CDR1 MDHEN, CDR2 SYDVKM. CDR3 sequence (DNA): TGTGCCAGCAGTCCTACCGGAAGGTCAGGGCAAGAGACCCAGTACTTC. This gives the protein CASSPTGRSGQETQYF. The entire variable domain, with the rest obtained from reference TRBV28 and TRBJ2-5, is as follows: DVKVTQSSRYLVKRTGEKVFLECVQDMDHENMFWYRQDPGLGLRLIYFSYDVKMKEKGDIPEGYSVSREKKERFSLILESASTNQTSMYLCASSPTGRSGQETQYFGPGTRLLVL.

The chain combines TRBV24-1 with TRBJ1-2; 7 positions agree with TRBD1. Trimming took 3 bases from V and 4 from J; bases not matched to a gene: 1. The V gene's germline CDR1 is KGHDR and CDR2 SFDVKD. The CDR3 totals 13 residues. CDR3 loop: CATSDGQVYGYTF. The CDR3, as DNA: TGTGCCACCAGTGATGGACAGGTCTATGGCTACACCTTC.

This clone was seen more than once but under ten times. This rearrangement joins TRBV5-8 to TRBJ1-4, with TRBD1 as a possible D gene (5 bases). The ends were cut back, 4 bases at V and 5 bases at J, with 12 bases in the middle. Germline-derived CDR1 and CDR2 are SGHTS and YDEGEE. The CDR3 spans 14 residues. The CDR3 DNA is TGTGCCAGCAGCCGAGGGACGGCAAATGAAAAACTGTTTTTT. Encoded protein: CASSRGTANEKLFF.

The DNA of the CDR3 is TGCGCCAGCAGCACCCCAGGGGGAGAAGCTTTCTTT. It specifies CASSTPGGEAFF. The V call is TRBV5-1, the J call TRBJ1-1; TRBD1 matches 7 bases. The germline gives CDR1 SGHRS, CDR2 YFSETQ. V dropped 4 bases and J dropped 8; count of bases not matched to a gene: 5. The CDR3 spans 12 residues. The variable domain in full, completed from reference TRBV5-1 and TRBJ1-1, reads KAGVTQTPRYLIKTRGQQVTLSCSPISGHRSVSWYQQTPGQGLQFLFEYFSETQRNKGNFPGRFSGRQFSNSRSEMNVSTLELGDSALYLCASSTPGGEAFFGQGTRLTVV.

As DNA, the CDR3 is TGCGCCAGCAGCTTCGCGGCGGTGTCTGGAAACACCATATATTTT. The encoded protein is CASSFAAVSGNTIYF. The gene calls are TRBV5-1 and TRBJ1-3; D remains unclear. Trimming shortened V by 2 bases and J by 1 base, and 10 bases separated the two germline ends. Germline-derived CDR1 and CDR2 are SGHRS and YFSETQ. CDR3 length: 15 amino acids.

This clone showed up just a few times. The rearrangement uses TRBV6-2 or TRBV6-3 and TRBJ2-7; no clear D. V was clipped by 4 bases and J by 3 bases, with 7 bases between them. The CDR3 consists of 12 residues. The germline gives CDR1 MNHEY, CDR2 SVGEGT. The CDR3 protein is CASSWGYYEQYF. The CDR3 region has the DNA TGTGCCAGCAGTTGGGGTTACTACGAGCAGTACTTC.

The count of this clone is one. CDR3 sequence reads: CASSLATGASPGGYTF. Written as DNA, the CDR3 is TGTGCCAGCAGCTTAGCGACCGGGGCATCCCCGGGTGGCTACACCTTC. The chain is built from TRBV7-6 and TRBJ1-2, with D perhaps matching TRBD1 (5 bases). This CDR3 spans 16 amino acids. Germline CDR1 SGHVS, CDR2 FNYEAQ. Deletions cut 0 bases from V and 7 bases from J, with 18 bases between.

This chain connects TRBV3-1 (or the pseudogene TRBV3-2) to TRBJ1-3; D unclear. The germline V and J ends were trimmed by 2 bases and 0 bases, with 14 bases remaining between them. CDR1 LGHDT and CDR2 YNNKEL come from the germline V gene (reference sequence). CDR3 length: 17 residues. The CDR3 nucleotides are TGTGCCAGCAGCCAAAACCTGCCGGGAGTCTCTGGAAACACCATATATTTT. It encodes CASSQNLPGVSGNTIYF.

The chain is built from TRBV18 and TRBJ2-5; TRBD2 matches at 9 bases. The V gene's germline CDR1 is KGHSH and CDR2 LQKENI. With V trimmed by 4 bases and J by 2 bases, 5 bases remained unmatched. The CDR3 has 15 residues. CDR3 nucleotides: TGTGCCAGCTCACTTATAGCGGGGGTGCAAGAGACCCAGTACTTC. This codes for CASSLIAGVQETQYF. Based on the CDR3 plus reference TRBV18 and TRBJ2-5, the full variable domain is NAGVMQNPRHLVRRRGQEARLRCSPMKGHSHVYWYRQLPEEGLKFMVYLQKENIIDESGMPKERFSAEFPKEGPSILRIQQVVRGDSAAYFCASSLIAGVQETQYFGPGTRLLVL.

This sequence joins TRBV14 and TRBJ1-4; D call uncertain. V lost 4 bases, J lost 10 bases, and 16 bases lay in between. This CDR3 contains 14 residues. Germline V lookup: CDR1 SGHDN, CDR2 FVKESK. The CDR3 DNA follows: TGTGCCAGCAGCCTGACCGATGCTCGGGGAAAACTGTTTTTT. Protein: CASSLTDARGKLFF.

This clone was observed once. The chain couples TRBV19 to TRBJ1-1; 7 bases are shared with TRBD1. The length of the CDR3 is 14 residues. Germline CDR1 is LNHDA and CDR2 is SQIVND (reference sequence). Trimming removed 8 bases from V and 4 bases from J; junction bases left unmatched: 10. The CDR3 DNA sequence: TGTGCCAGTGCCCAGGGGGGGGGTACCACTGAAGCTTTCTTT. Residues: CASAQGGGTTEAFF.

V and J are TRBV7-8 and TRBJ2-2, with 9 bases identical to TRBD2. Germline assignment: CDR1 SGHVS and CDR2 FQNEAQ. The V segment lost 1 base and the J segment 5 bases; nucleotides outside the gene matches: 5. The CDR3 consists of 16 residues. The CDR3 nucleotides read TGTGCCAGCAGCTTAGACCCTAGCGGGAAGACCGGGGAGCTGTTTTTT. Protein: CASSLDPSGKTGELFF.

The rearrangement links TRBV5-1 to TRBJ2-3; 7 nucleotides match TRBD2. Germline CDR1 and CDR2: SGHRS and YFSETQ. The ends lost 0 bases at V and 3 bases at J; junction bases unmatched: 7. The CDR3 has 16 amino acids. This CDR3 is CASSLAEAGVTDTQYF. The CDR3 DNA is TGCGCCAGCAGCTTGGCCGAGGCGGGGGTAACAGATACGCAGTATTTT.

CDR3 nucleotide sequence: TGTGCCAGCATTAGCGGACCCAATTCACCCCTCCACTTT. Its protein is CASISGPNSPLHF. This sequence joins TRBV6-5 and TRBJ1-6; D is unresolved. V dropped 7 bases and J dropped 7 bases, with 11 bases sitting between them. CDR1 and CDR2 from the germline V gene are MNHEY and SVGAGI. The CDR3 has 13 residues.

The CDR3 sequence: CASSAVRTGGQYF. The CDR3 DNA follows: TGTGCCAGCAGCGCGGTCAGGACAGGCGGGCAGTATTTT. This chain connects TRBV11-1 to TRBJ2-3; 7 bases match TRBD1. CDR3 length: 13 amino acids. The germline CDR1 and CDR2 sequences are SGHAT and FQDESV (reference sequence). Trimming removed 5 bases from V and 11 bases from J; junction bases left unmatched: 10.

The V call is TRBV7-8, the J call TRBJ1-5; TRBD1 matches 7 bases. Trimming took 3 bases from V and 6 from J; bases not matched to a gene: 17. The CDR3 is 18 amino acids. Germline-derived CDR1 and CDR2 are SGHVS and FQNEAQ. The CDR3 DNA follows: TGTGCCAGCAGCTTTCAGGGGGTCGGGGGAATTGTAGGTCAGCCCCAGCATTTT. As protein: CASSFQGVGGIVGQPQHF.

The V call is TRBV3-1 (or the pseudogene TRBV3-2), the J call TRBJ2-1; 9 bases fit TRBD2. The CDR3 runs to 16 residues. V trimming: 0 bases; J trimming: 7 bases; junction bases outside the gene matches: 7. Per the germline V gene, CDR1 is LGHDT and CDR2 is YNNKEL (reference sequence). CDR3 DNA: TGTGCCAGCAGCCAAGATAGGCTAGCGGGAAGAAATGAGCAGTTCTTC. Translated, it gives CASSQDRLAGRNEQFF.

V usage is TRBV6-5 and J usage is TRBJ1-1; 9 nucleotides align to TRBD1. This CDR3 spans 12 amino acids. J was trimmed by 8 bases and V by 6 bases; bases with no gene match: 4. CDR1 is MNHEY, CDR2 SVGAGI, per germline. The CDR3 sequence: CASSIGQGEAFF. The CDR3 DNA is TGTGCCAGCAGCATCGGACAGGGGGAAGCTTTCTTT.

V usage is TRBV27 and J usage is TRBJ2-5; 7 nucleotides line up with TRBD1. This CDR3 spans 15 amino acids. V shed 4 bases and J 1 base; nucleotides not matched to a gene: 6. Germline-derived CDR1 and CDR2 are MNHEY and SMNVEV (reference sequence). The chain's CDR3 is CASSSRQGPQETQYF. CDR3 in DNA: TGTGCCAGCAGTTCACGACAGGGACCCCAAGAGACCCAGTACTTC.

This chain connects TRBV2 to TRBJ1-2, with D possibly matching TRBD1 (6 bases). The germline V gene encodes CDR1 SNHLY and CDR2 FYNNEI. V lost 8 bases and J lost 4, with 14 bases in between. The CDR3 has 13 residues. The CDR3, as DNA: TGTGCCAGCGGATCAGGGGAGAGCTATGGCTACACCTTC. The encoded protein is CASGSGESYGYTF.

This chain's CDR3 is CASHQGGPYNEQFF. Written as DNA, the CDR3 is TGTGCCAGCCATCAGGGGGGCCCCTACAATGAGCAGTTCTTC. The V call is TRBV28, the J call TRBJ2-1; possible D gene TRBD1, 7 bases. Trimming stripped 8 bases from V and 2 bases from J, with 13 bases between. Per germline, CDR1 MDHEN and CDR2 SYDVKM. The CDR3 has 14 residues.

CDR3: CATSSGGGTEAFF. The CDR3 nucleotides are TGTGCCACCAGCTCCGGGGGGGGCACTGAAGCTTTCTTT. V is TRBV24-1 and J is TRBJ1-1, with D possibly TRBD1 on 5 matching bases. V dropped 7 bases and J dropped 4 bases, with 12 bases sitting between them. Germline V gives CDR1 KGHDR, CDR2 SFDVKD. CDR3 size: 13 residues.

The chain employs TRBV5-6 and TRBJ1-2; D remains unclear. Germline-derived CDR1 and CDR2 are SGHDT and YYEEEE. The CDR3 spans 14 residues. V dropped 0 bases and J dropped 0 bases, with 6 bases sitting between them. The CDR3 DNA follows: TGTGCCAGCAGCTTGGGGACGGCTAACTATGGCTACACCTTC. Translation gives CASSLGTANYGYTF.

Concerning this clone itself: One end of the junction is discordant with germline, which a read error may explain. The rearrangement uses TRBV29-1 and TRBJ2-2; D is uncertain. Germline V gene sequence: CDR1 SQVTM, CDR2 ANQGSEA. The CDR3 contains 11 residues. The CDR3 here is CSALNTGELFF. The CDR3 DNA follows: TGCAGCGCTTTAAACACTGGGGAGCTGTTTTTT.

This clone was seen only once. The chain has TRBV19 and TRBJ1-2; D unclear. The germline V gene encodes CDR1 LNHDA and CDR2 SQIVND (reference sequence). The CDR3 totals 16 residues. Trimming left V 7 bases short and J 2 bases short, with 20 bases between. This CDR3 reads CASTNLDGTVNYGYTF. DNA for the CDR3: TGTGCCAGTACTAACCTCGACGGAACCGTAAACTATGGCTACACCTTC. Full variable domain (missing parts from reference TRBV19 and TRBJ1-2): DGGITQSPKYLFRKEGQNVTLSCEQNLNHDAMYWYRQDPGQGLRLIYYSQIVNDFQKGDIAEGYSVSREKKESFPLTVTSAQKNPTAFYLCASTNLDGTVNYGYTFGSGTRLTVV.

As for this clone: Other nucleotide sequences from this sample produce the same CDR3. The rearrangement uses TRBV29-1 and TRBJ1-3; D not certain. The CDR3 totals 12 residues. CDR1 SQVTM and CDR2 ANQGSEA come from the germline V gene. Trimming pared 5 bases from V and 0 bases from J, leaving 5 bases between. The CDR3 region is CSVRRSGNTIYF. CDR3 bases: TGCAGCGTTAGGCGCTCTGGAAACACCATATATTTT.